This T cell receptor (beta chain) was sequenced for a study of CD8 T cells in ankylosing spondylitis. CDR1 is SGHNT and CDR2 is YENEEA in the germline V gene. This CDR3 spans 13 amino acids. V was trimmed by 5 bases and J by 6 bases, leaving 11 bases between them. TCRdb recomputed calls from the 5' RACE reads with MiXCR, one row per CDR3 protein. The repertoire includes 250,000 to 300,000 distinct CDR3 sequences, 20% of them detected once, and under 8.5% sits in the top ten. The rearrangement uses TRBV11-3 and TRBJ2-1; a weak D match, TRBD1 (5 bases). Sequenced material: blood, either unsorted or a sorted T cell fraction (not recorded which). This clonotype was obtained from a male donor with ankylosing spondylitis or in good health (not recorded which). The CDR3 region has the DNA TGTGCCAGCAGCCAAGGGGCTCTCAATGAGCAGTTCTTC. Amino acid sequence: CASSQGALNEQFF.